These 31 T cell receptor beta chains share one sample of origin, sequenced in a study of T cells after yellow fever vaccination. TCRdb processed the 5' RACE reads anew with MiXCR; each CDR3 protein has one entry. There are 500,000 to 650,000 distinct CDR3 sequences in the sample; 12% occur only once, and under 15% lies in the top ten. Specimen: PBMCs, collected on the day of the yellow fever booster vaccination. The receptors were gathered from a man aged 30 to 45 who received the YFV17D yellow fever vaccine.

There are a few counts of this clonotype. The chain couples TRBV7-3 to TRBJ2-3; D is ambiguous. The germline V gene encodes CDR1 SGHTA and CDR2 FQGTGA. V shed 5 bases and J shed 0 bases, with 9 bases lying between them. The CDR3 is 14 residues long. CDR3 nucleotides: TGTGCCAGCAGCCCGGAACTTAGCACAGATACGCAGTATTTT. Amino acid sequence: CASSPELSTDTQYF.

The chain carries TRBV7-9 and TRBJ2-1; D is tentatively TRBD1 or TRBD2 (6 bases each). The germline V and J ends were trimmed by 8 bases and 5 bases, with 22 bases remaining between them. In germline, CDR1 is SEHNR, CDR2 FQNEAQ (reference sequence). CDR3 size: 16 residues. In nucleotides, the CDR3 is TGTGCCAGCTCTCCGTGGAGGGGGGTGACCGACAATGAGCAGTTCTTC. It yields the protein CASSPWRGVTDNEQFF.

The chain is built from TRBV4-2 and TRBJ2-3; no reliable D call. This CDR3 region has 13 residues. Germline V gives CDR1 LGHNA, CDR2 YNFKEQ. Between the trimmed V and J ends, which lost 4 bases and 3 bases, there was a span of 8 bases. The CDR3 loop reads CASSPGWTDTQYF. CDR3 nucleotides: TGTGCCAGCAGCCCCGGGTGGACAGATACGCAGTATTTT.

This clonotype was counted a few times. The V call is TRBV5-1, the J call TRBJ2-2; D is undetermined. V lost 10 bases and J 5 bases, leaving 12 bases between the germline ends. Germline V gene lookup returns CDR1 SGHRS and CDR2 YFSETQ. The CDR3 extends over 12 amino acids. CDR3 sequence reads: CASPAATGELFF. CDR3 coding DNA: TGCGCCTCCCCCGCGGCGACCGGGGAGCTGTTTTTT.

The chain has TRBV24-1 and TRBJ1-1; D remains ambiguous. CDR1 and CDR2 from the germline V gene are KGHDR and SFDVKD. V was pared by 4 bases and J by 12 bases, with 17 bases between. CDR3 length equals 13 residues. This CDR3 reads CATSDPRVGVTFF. Written as DNA, the CDR3 is TGTGCCACCAGTGACCCGCGGGTTGGGGTGACTTTCTTT.

This clonotype showed up just a few times. The J gene is TRBJ2-2, the V gene TRBV21-1; the table gives TRBD2 as D, unverified against the DNA. TRBV21-1 is listed as a pseudogene. This CDR3 comprises 18 residues. The CDR3 sequence is CASSEGRTSGRRTGELFF. Here the CDR3 DNA reads TGTGCCAGCAGCGAAGGGAGGACTAGCGGGAGGAGGACCGGGGAGCTGTTTTTT.

This clonotype showed up just a few times. The CDR3 loop reads CASTRGGKTDTQYF. CDR3 in DNA: TGTGCCAGTACACGGGGAGGTAAAACAGATACGCAGTATTTT. The genes are TRBV19 and TRBJ2-3; perhaps TRBD2 as D (6 bases). This CDR3 is 14 amino acids long. The V end was cut by 7 bases, the J end by 3 bases, with 14 bases between. CDR1 is LNHDA, CDR2 SQIVND, per germline (reference sequence).

The genes are TRBV19 and TRBJ2-7; D may be TRBD2 (6 bases). V was cut by 6 bases and J by 7 bases, with 13 bases left in between. Germline lookup yields CDR1 LNHDA and CDR2 SQIVND (reference sequence). CDR3 length: 12 residues. The CDR3 nucleotides are TGTGCCAGTAGCCTGCGGGGCGAGGAGCAGTACTTC. Translating it yields CASSLRGEEQYF.

This clonotype came up many times. The J gene is TRBJ2-7, the V gene TRBV28; 7 bases are a match to TRBD1. The germline V gene encodes CDR1 MDHEN and CDR2 SYDVKM. The V gene end was trimmed by 6 bases and the J gene end by 2 bases; junction bases not matched to a gene: 10. The length of the CDR3 is 15 residues. Here the CDR3 DNA reads TGTGCCAGCAGAGAGAGGGGGCGCCAGGCCTACGAGCAGTACTTC. Protein: CASRERGRQAYEQYF. The full variable domain, in which reference TRBV28 and TRBJ2-7 provide the parts outside the CDR3, is DVKVTQSSRYLVKRTGEKVFLECVQDMDHENMFWYRQDPGLGLRLIYFSYDVKMKEKGDIPEGYSVSREKKERFSLILESASTNQTSMYLCASRERGRQAYEQYFGPGTRLTVT.

This clonotype has more than one count but fewer than ten. The V gene is TRBV27, the J gene TRBJ2-2; D gene unclear. V was clipped by 2 bases and J by 4 bases, with 11 bases between them. Germline CDR1 and CDR2: MNHEY and SMNVEV (reference sequence). The CDR3 length is 15 residues. CDR3 coding DNA: TGTGCCAGCAGTTTAGGGTTAGCTATCACCGGGGAGCTGTTTTTT. Encoded protein: CASSLGLAITGELFF.

There are a few counts of this clonotype. CDR3 sequence (DNA): TGTGCCAGCAGTGATTCCGGGACAAACTATGGCTACACCTTC. This encodes CASSDSGTNYGYTF. The V gene is TRBV2, the J gene TRBJ1-2, with D perhaps matching TRBD1 (6 bases). Germline-derived CDR1 and CDR2 are SNHLY and FYNNEI. The CDR3 has 14 residues. V was cut by 3 bases and J by 2 bases, with 10 bases left in between.

Only a few counts were recorded for this clonotype. One end of the junction does not line up with germline, which may come from a read error. The DNA for the CDR3 is TGCAGCGTAGAAGACAACCGACTAGCGAATGATGAGCAGTTCTTC. This encodes CSVEDNRLANDEQFF. V gene TRBV29-1 combines with J gene TRBJ2-1; 8 positions agree with TRBD2. The CDR3 has 15 residues. The germline V gene has CDR1 SQVTM and CDR2 ANQGSEA.

This clonotype was counted only a few times. V gene TRBV5-1 combines with J gene TRBJ1-1; D remains ambiguous. CDR1 is SGHRS and CDR2 is YFSETQ in the germline V gene. There are 19 residues in the CDR3. Trimming took off 0 bases at V and 1 base at J, with 22 bases between the two ends. The CDR3 sequence: CASSLVNDGIPTPNTEAFF. The CDR3 coding sequence is TGCGCCAGCAGCTTGGTGAACGATGGGATCCCAACGCCGAACACTGAAGCTTTCTTT.

This clonotype has at least ten counts. One end of the junction varies from germline; a read error may be responsible. The V and J genes are TRBV5-1 and TRBJ2-7; either TRBD1 or TRBD2 may supply D (5 bases each). This CDR3 region has 13 residues. Germline V gene sequence: CDR1 SGHRS, CDR2 YFSETQ. This CDR3 is CASSLAYGRETHF. DNA of the CDR3: TGCGCCAGCAGCTTGGCCTACGGCAGGGAGACCCACTTC.

The CDR3 DNA is TGCGCCAGCAGTGAGTCGACGGGAGCGACACGTTACGAGCAGTACTTC. This sequence encodes CASSESTGATRYEQYF. The chain is built from TRBV10-2 and TRBJ2-7, with a weak D call TRBD2 (6 bases). The CDR3 spans 16 residues. Germline CDR1 and CDR2: WSHSY and SAAADI. Trimming removed 0 bases from V and 4 bases from J, with 16 bases in between.

This clonotype came up a few times. The CDR3 loop reads CATRDTKRGGYTDEQFF. CDR3 sequence (DNA): TGTGCCACCCGGGACACCAAAAGGGGGGGTTATACCGATGAGCAGTTCTTC. The V gene is TRBV19, the J gene TRBJ2-1; a possible D gene is TRBD2 (7 bases). The V and J ends lost 10 bases and 8 bases respectively, with 30 bases between them. The CDR3 contains 17 residues. The V gene's germline CDR1 is LNHDA and CDR2 SQIVND (reference sequence).

This clonotype was seen at least ten times. The chain uses TRBV20-1 and TRBJ2-1; no firm D call. The CDR3 is 14 amino acids. The germline V and J ends were trimmed by 2 bases and 6 bases, with 14 bases remaining between them. Germline V gene data show CDR1 as DFQATT and CDR2 as SNEGSKA (reference sequence). CDR3 sequence (DNA): TGCAGTGCTAGACTTCCTGACGCACGCAATGAGCAGTTCTTC. Its protein product is CSARLPDARNEQFF.

This clonotype was found a few times. This rearrangement joins TRBV5-1 to TRBJ2-3; TRBD2 matches 7 bases. After removal of 7 bases from V and 3 bases from J, the junction contained 5 bases not matched to a gene. The CDR3 covers 13 residues. Germline values: CDR1 SGHRS, CDR2 YFSETQ. The CDR3 DNA is TGCGCCAGCCGGGAGGTGATGACAGATACGCAGTATTTT. It is translated as CASREVMTDTQYF.

This clonotype was detected only a few times. The CDR3 DNA reads TGTGCCAGCAGTTTTATAGCGGAACACCAAGAGACCCAGTACTTC. Its translation is CASSFIAEHQETQYF. The chain joins TRBV12-3 or TRBV12-4 to TRBJ2-5, with D tentatively TRBD2 (6 bases). Trimming took off 3 bases at V and 0 bases at J, with 11 bases between the two ends. This CDR3 contains 15 residues.

J is TRBJ2-1 and V is TRBV5-1; D remains ambiguous. Germline CDR1 is SGHRS and CDR2 is YFSETQ. CDR3 size: 16 residues. V lost 3 bases and J 2 bases, leaving 15 bases between the germline ends. The CDR3 region has the DNA TGCGCCAGCAGCTCCATAGGTGTCAAAACCTACAATGAGCAGTTCTTC. This codes for CASSSIGVKTYNEQFF.

V and J are TRBV14 and TRBJ2-1; weak D call: TRBD2 (5 bases). Trimming pared 2 bases from V and 9 bases from J, leaving 14 bases between. The CDR3 covers 14 residues. The germline V gene encodes CDR1 SGHDN and CDR2 FVKESK. The CDR3 DNA is TGTGCCAGCAGCCAAAGGACTGCAGACGGTGAGCAGTTCTTC. Translation gives CASSQRTADGEQFF. Full variable domain (rest looked up from reference TRBV14 and TRBJ2-1): EAGVTQFPSHSVIEKGQTVTLRCDPISGHDNLYWYRRVMGKEIKFLLHFVKESKQDESGMPNNRFLAERTGGTYSTLKVQPAELEDSGVYFCASSQRTADGEQFFGPGTRLTVL.

This clonotype was seen a few times. The chain uses TRBV5-1 and TRBJ1-4, with 9 bases matching TRBD1. The CDR3 runs 14 residues. The ends lost 4 bases at V and 7 bases at J; junction bases unmatched: 5. The germline gives CDR1 SGHRS, CDR2 YFSETQ. The CDR3 sequence: CASSAGTGSEKLFF. CDR3 nucleotides: TGCGCCAGCAGCGCCGGGACAGGGTCTGAAAAACTGTTTTTT.

This clonotype came up a few times. The chain joins TRBV7-2 to TRBJ2-1; possible D gene TRBD2, 7 bases. Germline lookup yields CDR1 SGHTA and CDR2 FQGNSA. V was shortened by 6 bases and J by 9 bases, with 27 bases between the two germline ends. The CDR3 consists of 17 residues. The CDR3 region has the DNA TGTGCCAGCAGGGCGGGGGTATGGGACACTACCGGCGGTGAGCAGTTCTTC. Protein sequence: CASRAGVWDTTGGEQFF.

The chain joins TRBV7-2 to TRBJ2-3, with TRBD1 matching 11 bases. V lost 5 bases and J lost 2; bases outside the gene matches: 6. The V gene's germline CDR1 is SGHTA and CDR2 FQGNSA. This CDR3 spans 16 amino acids. CDR3 nucleotide sequence: TGTGCCAGCAGCCCCCGGGACAGGGGGAACACAGATACGCAGTATTTT. It codes for CASSPRDRGNTDTQYF.

This clonotype was seen ten or more times. J is TRBJ2-7 and V is TRBV7-2, with 9 bases fitting TRBD1. V shed 0 bases, J shed 6 bases, and the junction held 6 bases outside the gene matches. Per germline, CDR1 SGHTA and CDR2 FQGNSA. CDR3 size: 15 residues. The DNA of the CDR3 is TGTGCCAGCAGCTTAGCCGGGACAGGGTTCCCCGAGCAGTACTTC. Translation: CASSLAGTGFPEQYF.

The chain is built from TRBV24-1 and TRBJ2-1, with D possibly being TRBD2 (7 bases). This CDR3 is built from 16 residues. V gave up 9 bases and J gave up 6 bases, with 23 bases separating them. Germline V CDR1 and CDR2: KGHDR, SFDVKD. The DNA for the CDR3 is TGTGCCACCGCGGCGGGAGTGGCAGGGGTTCGCAATGAGCAGTTCTTC. Amino acid sequence: CATAAGVAGVRNEQFF.

The table lists this clonotype with a few counts. The chain couples TRBV4-2 to TRBJ1-4; TRBD1 might be the D (6 bases). The germline CDR1 and CDR2 sequences are LGHNA and YNFKEQ. Trimming cost V 2 bases and J 6 bases, with 16 bases left between them. This CDR3 has 16 residues. CDR3 in DNA: TGTGCCAGCAGCCAACCCATGGACAGCGGAGATGAAAAACTGTTTTTT. Its translation: CASSQPMDSGDEKLFF.

This clonotype occurred a few times. V usage is TRBV16 and J usage is TRBJ2-1, with D unclear. The V gene lost 7 bases and the J gene lost 3 bases, with 7 bases spanning the gap. Germline-derived CDR1 and CDR2 are KGHSY and FQNENV. There are 12 residues in the CDR3. The CDR3: CASTKVYNEQFF. The CDR3 nucleotides are TGTGCCAGCACTAAGGTCTACAATGAGCAGTTCTTC.

This clonotype appeared many times. The junction shows a germline mismatch at one end, possibly a read error. The V and J genes are TRBV7-8 and TRBJ2-7; 8 nucleotides agree with TRBD1. CDR1 is SGHVS and CDR2 is FQNEAQ in the germline V gene. The CDR3 is 13 amino acids. The CDR3 region has the DNA TGCGCCAGCAGCTTGGACAGGGTCTACGAGCAGTACTTC. This gives the protein CASSLDRVYEQYF.

The chain combines TRBV5-1 with TRBJ2-6; D tentatively fits TRBD1 or TRBD2 (5 bases each). Trimming removed 4 bases from V and 0 bases from J, with 23 bases in between. Germline assignment: CDR1 SGHRS and CDR2 YFSETQ. This CDR3 is 20 amino acids long. The CDR3 region is CASSSPTAPEGPSGANVLTF. CDR3 nucleotide sequence: TGCGCCAGCAGCAGTCCTACAGCGCCTGAGGGACCCTCTGGGGCCAACGTCCTGACTTTC.

The V and J genes are TRBV3-1 and TRBJ2-7; D might be TRBD2 (5 bases). V was shortened by 4 bases and J by 4 bases, with 14 bases between the two germline ends. CDR1 LGHDT and CDR2 YNNKEL come from the germline V gene (reference sequence). CDR3 length: 14 residues. CDR3 in amino acids: CASSRRRGGYEQYF. In DNA form, the CDR3 reads TGTGCCAGCAGCCGACGAAGAGGCGGGTACGAGCAGTACTTC.